One and the same sample provided the 14 T cell receptor beta chains below, sequenced in a study of shared clonotypes between healthy human individuals. TCRdb's copy holds only in-frame clones and misses some; the assay was immunoSEQ multiplex PCR. Among approximately 980,000 clones listed, roughly 72% were seen once. Material for sequencing was memory CD4+ T cells sorted from blood. Subset specified: CD45RA-negative fraction. The receptor source for this set is a young man in good health.

This clone is a singleton in its sample. The chain has TRBV10-3 and TRBJ1-2; TRBD1 matches 9 bases. Germline V gene lookup returns CDR1 ENHRY and CDR2 SYGVKD. CDR3 length equals 13 residues. Trimming took 5 bases from V and 5 from J; bases not matched to a gene: 3. The DNA of the CDR3 is TGTGCCATCAGTCCCGGGACAGGGTATGGCTACACCTTC. This gives the protein CAISPGTGYGYTF.

The rearrangement uses TRBV4-3 and TRBJ2-3; 8 nucleotides agree with TRBD2. Germline CDR1 LGHNA, CDR2 YSLEER. The CDR3 loop spans 16 amino acids. V dropped 1 base and J dropped 4; count of bases not matched to a gene: 7. The CDR3 DNA reads TGCGCCAGCAGCCAAGTTTCGGCGGGAGGCGCAGATACGCAGTATTTT. It translates to CASSQVSAGGADTQYF.

This clone was seen a handful of times. The genes are TRBV2 and TRBJ1-5; possibly TRBD1 for D (5 bases). Germline loops: CDR1 SNHLY, CDR2 FYNNEI. This CDR3 contains 13 residues. Trimming removed 8 bases from V and 3 bases from J, with 11 bases in between. In DNA form, the CDR3 reads TGTGCCAGCGAAGAGGGGTCCAATCAGCCCCAGCATTTT. Its protein is CASEEGSNQPQHF.

Notes on this clone: Other DNA sequences within the sample encode an identical CDR3. This chain connects TRBV5-4 to TRBJ2-1; 10 nucleotides agree with TRBD2. The ends lost 4 bases at V and 1 base at J; junction bases unmatched: 2. Germline V gives CDR1 SGHNT, CDR2 YYREEE (reference sequence). The CDR3 extends over 15 amino acids. CDR3 bases: TGTGCCAGCAGCCGGACTAGCGGATCCTACAATGAGCAGTTCTTC. Protein product: CASSRTSGSYNEQFF.

V usage is TRBV7-3 and J usage is TRBJ2-1, with TRBD1 as a possible D gene (5 bases). Trimming left V 5 bases short and J 4 bases short, with 15 bases between. Germline V CDR1 and CDR2: SGHTA, FQGTGA. This CDR3 is built from 15 residues. CDR3 amino acids: CASSLRQPDYNEQFF. The CDR3 region has the DNA TGTGCCAGCAGCCTAAGACAGCCAGATTACAATGAGCAGTTCTTC.

The chain is built from TRBV5-1 and TRBJ1-1; possible D gene TRBD1, 5 bases. V gave up 4 bases and J gave up 1 base, with 11 bases separating them. This CDR3 spans 14 amino acids. The germline V gene encodes CDR1 SGHRS and CDR2 YFSETQ. DNA for the CDR3: TGCGCCAGCAGCCCGGGGCCTAAGAACACTGAAGCTTTCTTT. This sequence encodes CASSPGPKNTEAFF.

The chain couples TRBV19 to TRBJ2-3, with 16 bases lining up with TRBD2. J gave up 6 bases and V 4 bases, and 1 base lay outside the gene matches. Germline V gene sequence: CDR1 LNHDA, CDR2 SQIVND (reference sequence). This CDR3 is 15 amino acids long. CDR3 sequence: CASSTGLAGGDTQYF. In DNA, the CDR3 is TGTGCCAGTAGTACGGGACTAGCGGGAGGGGATACGCAGTATTTT.

This chain joins TRBV6-5 and TRBJ1-2; D gene unclear. Trimming cost V 0 bases and J 2 bases, with 13 bases left between them. CDR1 and CDR2 from the germline V gene are MNHEY and SVGAGI. The CDR3 loop spans 16 amino acids. CDR3 DNA: TGTGCCAGCAGTTACTCGATCAACAGCCAGAACTATGGCTACACCTTC. Translation gives CASSYSINSQNYGYTF.

The V and J genes are TRBV2 and TRBJ2-5; 8 bases are shared with TRBD2. Germline loops: CDR1 SNHLY, CDR2 FYNNEI. V was pared by 9 bases and J by 4 bases, with 10 bases of the junction left unmatched. The CDR3 contains 14 residues. DNA of the CDR3: TGTGCCAGTCTGGTCGGGGGGGCTGGAGAGACCCAGTACTTC. Its protein product is CASLVGGAGETQYF. The whole variable domain, remainder taken from reference TRBV2 and TRBJ2-5, is EPEVTQTPSHQVTQMGQEVILRCVPISNHLYFYWYRQILGQKVEFLVSFYNNEISEKSEIFDDQFSVERPDGSNFTLKIRSTKLEDSAMYFCASLVGGAGETQYFGPGTRLLVL.

This chain joins TRBV21-1 and TRBJ2-7; the D call TRBD1 from the table was never checked on the DNA. TRBV21-1 is a known pseudogene. The CDR3 consists of 18 residues. CDR3 coding DNA: TGTGCCAGCAGCAAAGAAGCTAAAAGGACACTTGAACCCTACGAGCAGTACTTC. As protein: CASSKEAKRTLEPYEQYF.

The chain is built from TRBV4-1 and TRBJ1-3; 7 nucleotides match TRBD1. Germline V CDR1 and CDR2: MGHRA, YSYEKL. The trim removed 9 bases at V and 3 bases at J, leaving 17 bases unmatched. This CDR3 has 17 residues. The CDR3 sequence: CASNRRGLDRYGNTIYF. The CDR3 DNA follows: TGCGCCAGTAACCGGAGGGGGCTCGACAGATATGGAAACACCATATATTTT.

J is TRBJ1-2 and V is TRBV7-2; unclear D gene. The length of the CDR3 is 13 residues. V lost 4 bases and J lost 8, with 14 bases in between. Germline V lookup: CDR1 SGHTA, CDR2 FQGNSA. This CDR3 is CASSSPAENGYTF. In DNA, the CDR3 is TGTGCCAGCAGCTCCCCAGCGGAGAACGGCTACACCTTC.

J is TRBJ1-3 and V is TRBV9; 8 bases map to TRBD1. With V trimmed by 3 bases and J by 3 bases, 5 bases remained unmatched. This CDR3 region has 15 residues. Germline CDR1 SGDLS, CDR2 YYNGEE. CDR3 in amino acids: CASSGTGYSGNTIYF. The CDR3 DNA sequence: TGTGCCAGCAGCGGGACAGGGTACAGTGGAAACACCATATATTTT.

The rearrangement joins TRBV7-9 to TRBJ2-1; TRBD2 matches 7 bases. CDR1 and CDR2 from the germline V gene are SEHNR and FQNEAQ (reference sequence). The CDR3 has 13 residues. V lost 8 bases, J lost 7 bases, and 8 bases stayed unmatched. CDR3 DNA sequence: TGTGCCAGCGCCTGGGGGGAGGGGAATGAGCAGTTCTTC. This encodes CASAWGEGNEQFF.